A single T cell receptor (beta chain) is shown here with its context. What it binds is not known. The CDR3 is 12 residues long. The germline CDR1 and CDR2 sequences are SGHTS and YDEGEE. Trimming took 3 bases from V and 0 from J, leaving 4 bases between them. The entry originates in a study of T cell repertoires in cytomegalovirus infection. Overall study: Evidence of both CMV infection and a matching HLA type came from public TCR beta signatures.

Notes on the study in general: Summed frequency of public TCR beta families distinguished CMV carriers with the relevant HLA.

TCRdb re-called the reads through MiXCR, storing one row per CDR3 protein. The sample has under 850,000 distinct CDR3 sequences, 35% to 45% seen once. The specimen sequenced was PBMCs. The clonotype comes from a human donor in good health (CMV status not recorded). Some clones in this sample may be carry-over from other donors' samples. The V gene is TRBV5-8, the J gene TRBJ2-7; no clear D. The CDR3 DNA sequence: TGTGCCAGCAGCTGGGTCTCCTACGAGCAGTACTTC. Residues: CASSWVSYEQYF.